These 29 T cell receptor beta chains originate from one sample sequenced in a study of cytomegalovirus exposure and HLA in healthy donors. With 60 Vbeta and 13 Jbeta primers, the PCR was carried out. Clones were read by immunoSEQ multiplex PCR, and TCRdb kept only the in-frame ones, dropping some. The table includes roughly 130,000 clones, 6.5% to 9.5% detected once. The specimen sequenced was PBMCs. These receptors were taken from a man aged 40-50 years in good health and CMV-seronegative.

A few counts support this clone. The chain couples TRBV13 to TRBJ2-1; D possibly corresponds to TRBD2 (6 bases). Trimming took off 8 bases at V and 16 bases at J, with 15 bases between the two ends. The germline gives CDR1 PRHDT, CDR2 FYEKMQ (reference sequence). The CDR3 contains 10 residues. The CDR3 is CASGSTSLFF. CDR3 in DNA: TGTGCCAGCGGCAGTACTAGCCTTTTCTTC.

This clone has just a few counts. The junction departs from germline at one end; a sequencing error may be responsible. The J gene is TRBJ1-2, the V gene TRBV6-4, with D possibly TRBD1 on 5 matching bases. The germline CDR1 and CDR2 sequences are MRHNA and SNTAGT. This CDR3 contains 15 residues. The DNA of the CDR3 is TGTGCCAGCAACCCTCGGGACTCAGCTAAATATGGCTACACCTTC. It translates to CASNPRDSAKYGYTF.

A few counts support this clone. The chain joins TRBV5-1 to TRBJ1-2; weak D call: TRBD1 (5 bases). The ends were cut back, 2 bases at V and 2 bases at J, with 7 bases in the middle. This CDR3 region has 13 residues. Per the germline V gene, CDR1 is SGHRS and CDR2 is YFSETQ. In DNA, the CDR3 is TGCGCCAGCAGCTTCCAGGGAAACTATGGCTACACCTTC. It specifies CASSFQGNYGYTF.

The chain couples TRBV5-4 to TRBJ2-7; D may be TRBD1 (5 bases). The V and J ends lost 3 bases and 2 bases respectively, with 9 bases between them. Per the germline V gene, CDR1 is SGHNT and CDR2 is YYREEE (reference sequence). This CDR3 has 13 residues. The DNA for the CDR3 is TGTGCCAGCAGCTATGGACAACCCTACGAGCAGTACTTC. This sequence encodes CASSYGQPYEQYF. Using reference TRBV5-4 and TRBJ2-7 for the parts outside the CDR3, the full variable domain is ETGVTQSPTHLIKTRGQQVTLRCSSQSGHNTVSWYQQALGQGPQFIFQYYREEENGRGNFPPRFSGLQFPNYSSELNVNALELDDSALYLCASSYGQPYEQYFGPGTRLTVT.

This clone has a handful of counts. This rearrangement joins TRBV6-4 to TRBJ1-2; 7 nucleotides match TRBD1. Germline lookup yields CDR1 MRHNA and CDR2 SNTAGT. This CDR3 has 16 residues. With V trimmed by 2 bases and J by 8 bases, 14 bases remained unmatched. The CDR3 DNA follows: TGTGCCAGCAGTGACAAACGGACAGGTACCTCCTGGGGCTACACCTTC. Translated: CASSDKRTGTSWGYTF.

This clone was counted between two and nine times. The V call is TRBV9, the J call TRBJ1-1, with TRBD1 as a possible D gene (5 bases). Trimming stripped 4 bases from V and 5 bases from J, with 18 bases between. The CDR3 has 15 amino acids. The germline CDR1 and CDR2 sequences are SGDLS and YYNGEE. CDR3: CASSPQAGHGTEAFF. CDR3 sequence (DNA): TGTGCCAGCAGCCCGCAGGCAGGGCATGGAACTGAAGCTTTCTTT.

V is TRBV7-2 and J is TRBJ2-7; 13 bases line up with TRBD2. Germline loops: CDR1 SGHTA, CDR2 FQGNSA. The CDR3 runs 15 residues. V lost 5 bases, J lost 7 bases, and 8 bases stayed unmatched. The CDR3 is CASSPTSGGVGEQYF. In nucleotides, the CDR3 is TGTGCCAGCAGCCCTACTAGCGGGGGGGTGGGGGAGCAGTACTTC.

This clone was seen only a few times. The chain is built from TRBV6-5 and TRBJ1-1, with D perhaps matching TRBD1 (6 bases). V lost 5 bases, J lost 6 bases, and 10 bases lay in between. The CDR3 contains 12 residues. Germline loops: CDR1 MNHEY, CDR2 SVGAGI. This CDR3 reads CASSRGTSEAFF. The CDR3 DNA reads as TGTGCCAGCAGTAGGGGGACCTCTGAAGCTTTCTTT.

The rearrangement uses TRBV5-8 and TRBJ2-2, with 8 bases fitting TRBD1. The V gene end was trimmed by 10 bases and the J gene end by 3 bases; junction bases not matched to a gene: 26. CDR1 and CDR2 from the germline V gene are SGHTS and YDEGEE. CDR3 length equals 20 residues. CDR3 in DNA: TGTGCCGGCTTAGGTTCTCCGGGACAGGTGGATAATTTTGACACCGGGGAGCTGTTTTTT. Translation: CAGLGSPGQVDNFDTGELFF.

The V gene is TRBV28, the J gene TRBJ2-5; 11 positions agree with TRBD2. V shed 6 bases and J 4 bases; nucleotides not matched to a gene: 7. The CDR3 is 15 residues long. Per germline, CDR1 MDHEN and CDR2 SYDVKM. The CDR3 DNA is TGTGCCAGCAGCCCAAGACTAGCGGGGATAGAGACCCAGTACTTC. Encoded protein: CASSPRLAGIETQYF.

The table lists this clone with a few counts. The chain has TRBV2 and TRBJ1-5, with D perhaps TRBD1 (5 bases). Per the germline V gene, CDR1 is SNHLY and CDR2 is FYNNEI. The CDR3 spans 12 residues. V dropped 4 bases and J dropped 6 bases, with 7 bases sitting between them. CDR3 sequence reads: CASSGGGQPQHF. The CDR3 DNA sequence: TGTGCCAGCAGTGGGGGGGGTCAGCCCCAGCATTTT. Combining the CDR3 with reference TRBV2 and TRBJ1-5 gives the whole variable domain EPEVTQTPSHQVTQMGQEVILRCVPISNHLYFYWYRQILGQKVEFLVSFYNNEISEKSEIFDDQFSVERPDGSNFTLKIRSTKLEDSAMYFCASSGGGQPQHFGDGTRLSIL.

The chain carries TRBV6-1 and TRBJ2-4; 10 positions match TRBD1. From germline, CDR1 is MNHNS and CDR2 SASEGT. The CDR3 loop spans 15 amino acids. V was pared by 2 bases and J by 8 bases, with 6 bases of the junction left unmatched. The CDR3 is CASSETGTGVDIQYF. The CDR3 DNA reads TGTGCCAGCAGTGAAACCGGGACAGGGGTCGACATTCAGTACTTC.

The rearrangement joins TRBV10-3 to TRBJ2-5, with D tentatively TRBD1 (6 bases). The V end was cut by 3 bases, the J end by 4 bases, with 15 bases between. The CDR3 contains 15 residues. Per germline, CDR1 ENHRY and CDR2 SYGVKD. CDR3 region: CAISERGRLTETQYF. DNA for the CDR3: TGTGCCATCAGTGAAAGGGGGAGACTAACAGAGACCCAGTACTTC.

The chain uses TRBV6-1 and TRBJ1-1; 7 nucleotides match TRBD1. Germline CDR1 is MNHNS and CDR2 is SASEGT. This CDR3 region has 14 residues. The V segment lost 7 bases and the J segment 1 base; nucleotides outside the gene matches: 6. CDR3 loop: CASTTTGRNTEAFF. The CDR3 DNA sequence: TGTGCCAGCACCACGACAGGGCGGAACACTGAAGCTTTCTTT.

This clone was picked up a small number of times. V usage is TRBV7-9 and J usage is TRBJ1-2, with a weak D call TRBD1 (6 bases). This CDR3 contains 14 residues. V shed 8 bases and J shed 8 bases, with 21 bases lying between them. Germline-derived CDR1 and CDR2 are SEHNR and FQNEAQ (reference sequence). In DNA form, the CDR3 reads TGTGCCAGCGGGGGAATCGGGGGGGCGGAAGGCTACACCTTC. Translated, it gives CASGGIGGAEGYTF.

V usage is TRBV5-1 and J usage is TRBJ2-7; D unclear. V gave up 4 bases and J gave up 3 bases, with 14 bases separating them. CDR3 size: 14 residues. Germline values: CDR1 SGHRS, CDR2 YFSETQ. In DNA, the CDR3 is TGCGCCAGCAGCACCCTTGGCGGAGACTACGAGCAGTACTTC. Protein product: CASSTLGGDYEQYF.

A few counts support this clone. Here the CDR3 DNA reads TGCGCCAGCAGCTTAATACTAGCGGGGGGATACGAGCAGTACTTC. Its protein is CASSLILAGGYEQYF. The gene calls are TRBV5-1 and TRBJ2-7, with 12 positions matching TRBD2. Germline V gene sequence: CDR1 SGHRS, CDR2 YFSETQ. This CDR3 comprises 15 residues. Trimming at V came to 2 bases and at J to 4 bases, leaving 4 bases not matched to a gene. The whole variable domain, filled in from reference TRBV5-1 and TRBJ2-7, reads KAGVTQTPRYLIKTRGQQVTLSCSPISGHRSVSWYQQTPGQGLQFLFEYFSETQRNKGNFPGRFSGRQFSNSRSEMNVSTLELGDSALYLCASSLILAGGYEQYFGPGTRLTVT.

The chain has TRBV29-1 and TRBJ1-2, with D unresolved. Germline V gives CDR1 SQVTM, CDR2 ANQGSEA. This CDR3 contains 11 residues. V lost 6 bases to trimming and J lost 8 bases, with 13 bases between them. The CDR3, as DNA: TGCAGCGTACATGGCGGTTGGGGCTACACCTTC. Protein product: CSVHGGWGYTF.

This clone came up a few times. This chain connects TRBV6-5 to TRBJ1-4, with a weak D call TRBD1 (5 bases). The V and J ends lost 7 bases and 7 bases respectively, with 16 bases between them. Per the germline V gene, CDR1 is MNHEY and CDR2 is SVGAGI. The CDR3 sequence is 14 residues long. The CDR3 DNA is TGTGCCAGCACATCGTCCGGGAGGGGTGAAAAACTGTTTTTT. It specifies CASTSSGRGEKLFF.

The genes are TRBV6-1 and TRBJ2-7; 9 nucleotides line up with TRBD2. Looked up from germline, CDR1 is MNHNS and CDR2 is SASEGT. V lost 5 bases, J lost 1 base, and 6 bases stayed unmatched. The CDR3 covers 15 residues. In nucleotides, the CDR3 is TGTGCCAGCAGTCGACTAGCGGATCCGTCCTACGAGCAGTACTTC. Protein sequence: CASSRLADPSYEQYF.

This clone was detected only a few times. This rearrangement joins TRBV5-6 to TRBJ1-2, with D perhaps TRBD1 (6 bases). The germline CDR1 and CDR2 sequences are SGHDT and YYEEEE. Trimming shortened V by 2 bases and J by 4 bases, and 9 bases separated the two germline ends. The CDR3 contains 13 residues. CDR3 bases: TGTGCCAGCAGCTTTGGCAGGGGCTATGGCTACACCTTC. Amino acids: CASSFGRGYGYTF.

The chain carries TRBV5-1 and TRBJ2-7; D perhaps matches TRBD2 (7 bases). This CDR3 is built from 14 residues. V was pared by 1 base and J by 5 bases, with 13 bases between. Germline V CDR1 and CDR2: SGHRS, YFSETQ. The DNA of the CDR3 is TGCGCCAGCAGCTTGAACGCGGGGGCCAACGAGCAGTACTTC. The encoded protein is CASSLNAGANEQYF.

V and J are TRBV9 and TRBJ2-2; 8 bases are shared with TRBD1. This CDR3 is 17 amino acids long. V trimming: 0 bases; J trimming: 0 bases; junction bases outside the gene matches: 4. Germline CDR1 reads SGDLS; CDR2 reads YYNGEE. The CDR3 sequence is CASSVATTGANTGELFF. The CDR3 DNA is TGTGCCAGCAGCGTAGCTACGACAGGGGCGAACACCGGGGAGCTGTTTTTT.

The rearrangement uses TRBV19 and TRBJ1-2, with unresolved D. The CDR3 spans 13 residues. Germline lookup yields CDR1 LNHDA and CDR2 SQIVND (reference sequence). V dropped 7 bases and J dropped 0 bases, with 9 bases sitting between them. In nucleotides, the CDR3 is TGTGCCAGTACCCGGGGTGCTAACTATGGCTACACCTTC. The encoded protein is CASTRGANYGYTF.

Notes on this clone: One end of the junction is discordant with germline, which a read error may explain. The CDR3 region is CASGQDLYGYIF. The CDR3 DNA sequence: TGTGCCAGCGGACAGGACCTTTATGGCTACATCTTC. The V call is TRBV2, the J call TRBJ1-2; 7 bases align to TRBD1. Germline lookup yields CDR1 SNHLY and CDR2 FYNNEI. There are 12 residues in the CDR3.

This clone has more than one count but fewer than ten. The V call is TRBV5-4, the J call TRBJ2-1; no definite D call. The CDR3 sequence is 11 residues long. The ends were cut back, 3 bases at V and 7 bases at J, with 5 bases in the middle. Germline V lookup: CDR1 SGHNT, CDR2 YYREEE (reference sequence). The CDR3 here is CASSYRNEQFF. As DNA, the CDR3 is TGTGCCAGCAGCTACCGGAATGAGCAGTTCTTC.

This clone has just a few counts. This chain links TRBV2 with TRBJ2-2; D may be TRBD2 (5 bases). Trimming stripped 4 bases from V and 0 bases from J, with 9 bases between. This CDR3 comprises 15 residues. CDR1 and CDR2 from the germline V gene are SNHLY and FYNNEI. This CDR3 reads CASSAKRSNTGELFF. CDR3 nucleotides: TGTGCCAGCAGTGCAAAGCGGTCGAACACCGGGGAGCTGTTTTTT.

In this sample, this clone turned up a few times. CDR3 region: CASSARQGVTEKLFF. CDR3 in DNA: TGTGCCAGCAGCGCAAGACAGGGGGTGACTGAAAAACTGTTTTTT. The chain combines TRBV9 with TRBJ1-4, with 9 bases fitting TRBD1. Germline loops: CDR1 SGDLS, CDR2 YYNGEE. This CDR3 spans 15 amino acids. The trim removed 3 bases at V and 7 bases at J, leaving 7 bases unmatched.

In its sample, this clone was seen a few times. This chain links TRBV28 with TRBJ2-7; 10 bases fit TRBD1. Germline assignment: CDR1 MDHEN and CDR2 SYDVKM. The CDR3 consists of 14 residues. The junction had 8 bases not matched to a gene; V was cut back by 7 bases and J by 5 bases. CDR3 sequence (DNA): TGTGCCAGCATTCCACCGGGACAGGGGAACGAGCAGTACTTC. Protein: CASIPPGQGNEQYF.